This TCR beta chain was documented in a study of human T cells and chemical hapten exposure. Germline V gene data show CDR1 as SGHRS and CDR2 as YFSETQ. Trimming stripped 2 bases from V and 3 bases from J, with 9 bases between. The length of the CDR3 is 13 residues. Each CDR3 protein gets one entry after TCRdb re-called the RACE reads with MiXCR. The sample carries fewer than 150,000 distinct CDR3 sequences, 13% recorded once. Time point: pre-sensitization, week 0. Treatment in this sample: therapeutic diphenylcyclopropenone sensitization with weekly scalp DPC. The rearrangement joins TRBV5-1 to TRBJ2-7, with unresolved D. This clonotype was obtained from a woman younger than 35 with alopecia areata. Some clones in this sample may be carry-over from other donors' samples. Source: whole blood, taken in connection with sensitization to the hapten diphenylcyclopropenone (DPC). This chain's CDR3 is CASSFQVDYEQYF. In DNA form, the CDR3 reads TGCGCCAGCAGCTTCCAGGTAGACTACGAGCAGTACTTC.